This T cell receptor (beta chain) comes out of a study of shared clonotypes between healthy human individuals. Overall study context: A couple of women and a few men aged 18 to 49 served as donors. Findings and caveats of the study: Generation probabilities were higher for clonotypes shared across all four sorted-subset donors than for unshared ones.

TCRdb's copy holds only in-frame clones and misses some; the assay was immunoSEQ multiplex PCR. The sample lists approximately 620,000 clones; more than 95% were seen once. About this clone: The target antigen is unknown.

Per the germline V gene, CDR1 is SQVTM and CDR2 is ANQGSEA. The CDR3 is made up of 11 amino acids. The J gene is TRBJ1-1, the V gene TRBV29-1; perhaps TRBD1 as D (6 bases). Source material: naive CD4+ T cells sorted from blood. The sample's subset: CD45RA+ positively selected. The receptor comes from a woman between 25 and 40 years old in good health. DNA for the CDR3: TGCAGTTTTACCTGGGGGCCTGAAGCTTTCTTT. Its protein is CSFTWGPEAFF.